Listed below are T cell receptor beta chains from one sample, sequenced in a study of blood T cell repertoires in COVID-19. The assay was immunoSEQ multiplex PCR, and TCRdb's table has in-frame clones only and misses some. The top ten hold about 5.1% of the sample, which has some 200,000 clones, roughly 80% seen once. The sequenced sample consisted of peripheral blood. These receptors all come from a woman aged 60-75 years who had recovered from COVID-19. Each CDR3 is given with its conserved first and last residue. The order of the fields is J gene, clone size, D gene, V gene, CDR3 protein, CDR3 DNA. The D gene is left open where the match is weak. Rows give clone size only sometimes, using once, few, many, or a class for an expanded clone.

J: TRBJ1-2
size: NA
D: NA
V: TRBV3-1/TRBV3-2
CDR3: CASSQDLVRGRGYTF
DNA: TGTGCCAGCAGCCAAGATCTCGTAAGGGGTCGGGGCTACACCTTC

J: TRBJ1-5
size: NA
D: NA
V: TRBV3-1/TRBV3-2
CDR3: CASSAGLRGQPQHF
DNA: TGTGCCAGCAGCGCCGGGCTGCGGGGTCAGCCCCAGCATTTT

J: TRBJ2-3
size: NA
D: TRBD2
V: TRBV6-4
CDR3: CASSELAGGFTDTQYF
DNA: TGTGCCAGCAGTGAGCTAGCGGGGGGATTCACAGATACGCAGTATTTT

J: TRBJ2-7
size: NA
D: NA
V: TRBV29-1
CDR3: CSVTGGKQSSYEQYF
DNA: TGCAGCGTAACTGGGGGGAAGCAAAGCTCCTACGAGCAGTACTTC

J: TRBJ2-6
size: NA
D: TRBD1
V: TRBV9
CDR3: CASSERGSGTGTGANVLTF
DNA: TGTGCCAGCAGCGAGAGGGGCTCCGGGACAGGGACTGGGGCCAACGTCCTGACTTTC

J: TRBJ1-1
size: few
D: TRBD1
V: TRBV4-1
CDR3: CASSQDPQGALYLEAFF
DNA: TGCGCCAGCAGCCAAGATCCCCAGGGGGCTCTATATCTTGAAGCTTTCTTT

J: TRBJ2-5
size: NA
D: TRBD2
V: TRBV7-3
CDR3: CASSLLAGSEETQYF
DNA: TGTGCCAGCAGCTTACTAGCGGGAAGCGAGGAGACCCAGTACTTC

J: TRBJ1-1
size: NA
D: TRBD1
V: TRBV2
CDR3: CASSERRGENTEAFF
DNA: TGTGCCAGCAGTGAACGCAGGGGGGAGAACACTGAAGCTTTCTTT

J: TRBJ1-1
size: NA
D: NA
V: TRBV7-9
CDR3: CASSFFRGNTEAFF
DNA: TGTGCCAGCAGCTTTTTCAGGGGGAACACTGAAGCTTTCTTT

J: TRBJ1-1
size: NA
D: NA
V: TRBV30
CDR3: CAWRQGRSFTEAFF
DNA: TGTGCCTGGAGACAGGGACGGAGTTTCACTGAAGCTTTCTTT

J: TRBJ1-1
size: NA
D: NA
V: TRBV4-1
CDR3: CASSQDWRGNEAFF
DNA: TGCGCCAGCAGCCAAGATTGGAGGGGCAATGAAGCTTTCTTT

J: TRBJ1-1
size: NA
D: TRBD1
V: TRBV7-9
CDR3: CASSFDRGGTEAFF
DNA: TGTGCCAGCAGCTTTGACAGGGGAGGCACTGAAGCTTTCTTT

J: TRBJ1-5
size: few
D: TRBD1
V: TRBV19
CDR3: CASSTRQGPLPQHF
DNA: TGTGCCAGTAGTACCCGACAGGGTCCTTTGCCCCAGCATTTT

J: TRBJ2-5
size: few
D: NA
V: TRBV6-2/TRBV6-3
CDR3: CASSYFSGRGFETQYF
DNA: TGTGCCAGCAGTTACTTTTCCGGCAGGGGATTTGAGACCCAGTACTTC

J: TRBJ1-2
size: NA
D: NA
V: TRBV9
CDR3: CASSVDSFYGYTF
DNA: TGTGCCAGCAGCGTAGATAGTTTCTATGGCTACACCTTC

J: TRBJ2-1
size: once
D: NA
V: TRBV5-5
CDR3: CASSFVGGSYNEQFF
DNA: TGTGCCAGCAGCTTCGTCGGGGGCTCCTACAATGAGCAGTTCTTC

J: TRBJ1-2
size: NA
D: TRBD1
V: TRBV11-2
CDR3: CASSRPLGQGNYGYTF
DNA: TGTGCCAGCAGCCGCCCACTGGGACAGGGGAACTATGGCTACACCTTC

J: TRBJ2-3
size: NA
D: NA
V: TRBV28
CDR3: CASSSLGGGPDTQYF
DNA: TGTGCCAGCAGCAGTCTGGGGGGGGGCCCAGATACGCAGTATTTT

J: TRBJ2-5
size: NA
D: NA
V: TRBV7-8
CDR3: CASSPARSQETQYF
DNA: TGTGCCAGCAGCCCCGCAAGGAGCCAAGAGACCCAGTACTTC

J: TRBJ2-3
size: NA
D: NA
V: TRBV3-1/TRBV3-2
CDR3: CASSQTRADTQYF
DNA: TGTGCCAGCAGCCAAACTAGAGCAGATACGCAGTATTTT

J: TRBJ1-6
size: NA
D: NA
V: TRBV10-3
CDR3: CAISGGLVDSPLHF
DNA: TGTGCCATCAGTGGAGGGCTAGTGGATTCACCCCTCCACTTT

J: TRBJ1-5
size: NA
D: NA
V: TRBV7-2
CDR3: CASSYRERQPQHF
DNA: TGTGCCAGCAGCTACAGGGAGAGGCAGCCCCAGCATTTT

J: TRBJ2-3
size: once
D: TRBD2
V: TRBV11-2
CDR3: CASSQGLVTDTQYF
DNA: TGTGCCAGCAGCCAAGGACTAGTCACAGATACGCAGTATTTT

J: TRBJ2-5
size: NA
D: TRBD2
V: TRBV19
CDR3: CASSIVFSGEETQYF
DNA: TGTGCCAGTAGTATAGTTTTTAGCGGGGAGGAGACCCAGTACTTC

J: TRBJ2-7
size: NA
D: NA
V: TRBV7-9
CDR3: CASSYLDRAYEQYF
DNA: TGTGCCAGCAGCTATCTGGACAGAGCCTACGAGCAGTACTTC

J: TRBJ2-3
size: NA
D: NA
V: TRBV30
CDR3: CAWSVLISTDTQYF
DNA: TGTGCCTGGAGTGTACTGATCAGCACAGATACGCAGTATTTT

J: TRBJ2-3
size: NA
D: NA
V: TRBV3-1/TRBV3-2
CDR3: CASSQDSEDTQYF
DNA: TGTGCCAGCAGCCAAGACTCAGAAGATACGCAGTATTTT

J: TRBJ2-1
size: few
D: TRBD2
V: TRBV18
CDR3: CASSPRGGGTVIYNEQFF
DNA: TGTGCCAGCTCACCACGGGGCGGGGGGACCGTAATATACAATGAGCAGTTCTTC

J: TRBJ2-5
size: NA
D: TRBD1
V: TRBV6-6
CDR3: CASRTGEETQYF
DNA: TGTGCCAGCAGAACAGGGGAAGAGACCCAGTACTTC

J: TRBJ2-1
size: NA
D: NA
V: TRBV27
CDR3: CASSPSASYNEQFF
DNA: TGTGCCAGCAGTCCATCTGCGTCCTACAATGAGCAGTTCTTC

J: TRBJ2-2
size: NA
D: TRBD1
V: TRBV25-1
CDR3: CASSEYLDRANTGELFF
DNA: TGTGCCAGCAGTGAATACCTGGACAGGGCGAACACCGGGGAGCTGTTTTTT

J: TRBJ2-3
size: NA
D: NA
V: TRBV5-8
CDR3: CASSFTLTLTDTQYF
DNA: TGTGCCAGCAGCTTCACTCTCACCCTCACAGATACGCAGTATTTT

J: TRBJ2-7
size: NA
D: NA
V: TRBV5-1
CDR3: CASSLIRVGANEQYF
DNA: TGCGCCAGCAGCTTGATACGGGTGGGTGCGAACGAGCAGTACTTC

J: TRBJ1-1
size: few
D: NA
V: TRBV19
CDR3: CASTQAGGLRTEAFF
DNA: TGTGCCAGTACCCAAGCGGGGGGGCTGAGGACTGAAGCTTTCTTT

J: TRBJ2-7
size: once
D: NA
V: TRBV11-2
CDR3: CASSLGGSTYEQYF
DNA: TGTGCCAGCAGCTTGGGGGGTAGCACCTACGAGCAGTACTTC

J: TRBJ1-6
size: NA
D: NA
V: TRBV5-1
CDR3: CASSPDAGVGSPLHF
DNA: TGCGCCAGCAGCCCGGACGCAGGGGTGGGGTCACCCCTCCACTTT

J: TRBJ1-3
size: NA
D: NA
V: TRBV19
CDR3: CASSTSPAGNTIYF
DNA: TGTGCCAGTAGTACCTCTCCGGCTGGAAACACCATATATTTT

J: TRBJ1-1
size: NA
D: NA
V: TRBV5-1
CDR3: CASSLVRGNTEAFF
DNA: TGCGCCAGCAGCTTGGTTAGGGGGAACACTGAAGCTTTCTTT

J: TRBJ1-1
size: NA
D: NA
V: TRBV12-3/TRBV12-4
CDR3: CASSSGNTEAFF
DNA: TGTGCCAGCAGTTCAGGGAACACTGAAGCTTTCTTT

J: TRBJ1-5
size: NA
D: TRBD1
V: TRBV10-3
CDR3: CAISKTGESNQPQHF
DNA: TGTGCCATCAGCAAAACAGGGGAGAGCAATCAGCCCCAGCATTTT

J: TRBJ2-1
size: NA
D: NA
V: TRBV27
CDR3: CASSLRGPSSVYNEQFF
DNA: TGTGCCAGCAGTTTACGAGGCCCGTCCTCCGTTTACAATGAGCAGTTCTTC

J: TRBJ2-4
size: NA
D: NA
V: TRBV6-2/TRBV6-3
CDR3: CASSYSGGQGYF
DNA: TGTGCCAGCAGTTACTCTGGGGGCCAAGGGTACTTC

J: TRBJ2-7
size: NA
D: NA
V: TRBV5-1
CDR3: CASTPGGRWDEQYF
DNA: TGCGCCAGCACCCCCGGGGGGCGTTGGGACGAGCAGTACTTC

J: TRBJ2-7
size: few
D: TRBD2
V: TRBV27
CDR3: CASSLIFGTTYEQYF
DNA: TGTGCCAGCAGTTTAATATTCGGGACTACCTACGAGCAGTACTTC

J: TRBJ2-5
size: NA
D: NA
V: TRBV7-6
CDR3: CASSWAQGSETQYF
DNA: TGTGCCAGCAGTTGGGCCCAGGGGTCGGAGACCCAGTACTTC

J: TRBJ1-6
size: NA
D: NA
V: TRBV5-1
CDR3: CASSLGGAAPDSPLHF
DNA: TGCGCCAGCAGCCTGGGGGGAGCTGCTCCCGATTCACCCCTCCACTTT

J: TRBJ1-2
size: once
D: NA
V: TRBV27
CDR3: CASSPDTVSYGYTF
DNA: TGTGCCAGCAGCCCCGACACGGTTAGCTATGGCTACACCTTC

J: TRBJ2-3
size: NA
D: NA
V: TRBV6-2/TRBV6-3
CDR3: CASSDTYTDTQYF
DNA: TGTGCCAGCAGTGACACTTACACAGATACGCAGTATTTT

J: TRBJ1-1
size: NA
D: NA
V: TRBV5-1
CDR3: CASSIPPSPGLNTEAFF
DNA: TGCGCCAGCTCAATTCCACCAAGTCCAGGTTTGAACACTGAAGCTTTCTTT

J: TRBJ2-5
size: NA
D: NA
V: TRBV6-1
CDR3: CASSENWRGPQETQYF
DNA: TGTGCCAGCAGTGAAAACTGGCGGGGGCCTCAAGAGACCCAGTACTTC

J: TRBJ1-1
size: NA
D: TRBD1
V: TRBV7-6
CDR3: CASSSPGSRGLLMTEAFF
DNA: TGTGCCAGCAGCTCACCCGGCTCCAGGGGGCTTTTGATGACTGAAGCTTTCTTT

J: TRBJ2-5
size: NA
D: TRBD2
V: TRBV4-1
CDR3: CASSQGVAGGSETQYF
DNA: TGCGCCAGCAGCCAAGGGGTAGCGGGGGGTTCGGAGACCCAGTACTTC

J: TRBJ1-2
size: NA
D: TRBD1
V: TRBV12-5
CDR3: CASGLVRWAGGIGGYTF
DNA: TGTGCTAGTGGTTTGGTAAGATGGGCAGGGGGCATAGGAGGCTACACCTTC

J: TRBJ2-1
size: NA
D: TRBD2
V: TRBV12-5
CDR3: CASGLVRGASGGHNEQFF
DNA: TGTGCTAGTGGTTTGGTACGGGGAGCTAGCGGGGGCCACAATGAGCAGTTCTTC

J: TRBJ2-5
size: once
D: TRBD1
V: TRBV18
CDR3: CASSPPGQKETQYF
DNA: TGTGCCAGCTCACCACCGGGACAGAAAGAGACCCAGTACTTC

J: TRBJ1-2
size: NA
D: NA
V: TRBV30
CDR3: CAWSVLQDSYGYTF
DNA: TGTGCCTGGAGTGTCTTACAGGATTCGTACGGCTACACCTTC

J: TRBJ1-5
size: NA
D: TRBD1
V: TRBV5-1
CDR3: CASSTGTVGQPQHF
DNA: TGCGCCAGCAGCACCGGGACAGTGGGTCAGCCCCAGCATTTT